This entry is about one T cell receptor (beta chain). This sample is part of a study of blood T cell repertoires in COVID-19. The table came from immunoSEQ multiplex PCR; TCRdb's copy has only in-frame clones and leaves some out. The data contain about 220,000 clones, 80% of them singletons. The germline CDR1 and CDR2 sequences are SGHRS and YFSETQ. The CDR3 has 15 residues. Trimming left V 4 bases short and J 10 bases short, with 18 bases between. The rearrangement links TRBV5-1 to TRBJ1-6; D may be TRBD1 (5 bases). The sample was peripheral blood. This clonotype was obtained from a human donor in a cohort sampled during active COVID-19. CDR3 region: CASSPDPGLASPLHF. The CDR3 nucleotides read TGCGCCAGCAGCCCTGACCCGGGACTGGCCTCACCCCTCCACTTT.